Following are 8 T cell receptor beta chains from one sample sequenced in a study of Ad26.COV2.S vaccination and SARS-CoV-2 variants. Treatment of the sample: some 20 received Ad26.COV2.S at low or high dose, single or two shots; about 5 received placebo; per-sample allocation not given. Day 63 after the first vaccine or placebo injection was the time point for sampling. Profiled with immunoSEQ multiplex PCR; TCRdb holds only in-frame clones, not every one. The table records roughly 460,000 clones, nearly 90% of them present only once. Material: peripheral blood, obtained in a trial of Ad26.COV2.S vaccine versus placebo. Source of these receptors: a person between 18 and 60 years old who received the Ad26.COV2.S COVID-19 vaccine or a placebo.

The V gene is TRBV5-1, the J gene TRBJ2-5; 7 bases map to TRBD2. The CDR3 length is 18 residues. J lost 2 bases, V lost 8 bases, and 21 bases had no gene match. In germline, CDR1 is SGHRS, CDR2 YFSETQ. DNA for the CDR3: TGCGCCAGATTTACCATTCTACGGGCTAGCGGACGGCAAGAGACCCAGTACTTC. This sequence encodes CARFTILRASGRQETQYF.

DNA of the CDR3: TGTGCCACCAGTGGAGGGCCGGGAAACAATGAGCAGTTCTTC. Translation: CATSGGPGNNEQFF. The chain combines TRBV24-1 with TRBJ2-1; D is perhaps TRBD2 (5 bases). In germline, CDR1 is KGHDR, CDR2 SFDVKD. Between the trimmed V and J ends, which lost 5 bases and 5 bases, there was a span of 12 bases. The CDR3 runs 14 residues.

The chain joins TRBV5-6 to TRBJ2-7; no firm D call. The CDR3 has 12 residues. Germline V gene lookup returns CDR1 SGHDT and CDR2 YYEEEE. V shed 0 bases and J shed 4 bases, with 5 bases lying between them. The CDR3 loop reads CASSLALYEQYF. CDR3 nucleotide sequence: TGTGCCAGCAGCTTGGCCCTATACGAGCAGTACTTC.

V is TRBV25-1 and J is TRBJ2-5, with D possibly TRBD2 on 6 matching bases. Per germline, CDR1 MGHDK and CDR2 SYGVNS. The CDR3 consists of 15 residues. Trimming stripped 1 base from V and 5 bases from J, with 14 bases between. As DNA, the CDR3 is TGTGCCAGCAGTGAATTGGGCGGGGACGTCGAGACCCAGTACTTC. Protein: CASSELGGDVETQYF.

This rearrangement joins TRBV6-4 to TRBJ2-7, with 10 positions matching TRBD2. Germline V gene lookup returns CDR1 MRHNA and CDR2 SNTAGT. The V and J ends lost 10 bases and 5 bases, in that order; junction bases with no gene match: 8. This CDR3 contains 13 residues. The CDR3 loop is CATKQREGDEQYF. Here the CDR3 DNA reads TGTGCCACCAAGCAGCGGGAGGGCGACGAGCAGTACTTC.

This clone occurred once. The rearrangement joins TRBV2 to TRBJ1-5; a weak D match, TRBD1 (6 bases). CDR1 is SNHLY, CDR2 FYNNEI, per germline. V lost 8 bases, J lost 6 bases, and 17 bases lay in between. This CDR3 spans 14 amino acids. The CDR3 protein is CASGSDSDVQPQHF. CDR3 sequence (DNA): TGTGCCAGCGGGTCGGACAGTGACGTTCAGCCCCAGCATTTT.

This chain connects TRBV5-5 to TRBJ1-5; possibly TRBD1 for D (5 bases). This CDR3 is built from 14 residues. The germline CDR1 and CDR2 sequences are SGHKS and YYEKEE (reference sequence). Trimming removed 3 bases from V and 5 bases from J, with 12 bases in between. In DNA, the CDR3 is TGTGCCAGCAGCTGGGGATGGGGGGATCAGCCCCAGCATTTT. Translated: CASSWGWGDQPQHF.

CDR3 sequence reads: CASSIGTSGRNEQFF. Here the CDR3 DNA reads TGTGCCAGCAGTATCGGGACTAGCGGGAGAAATGAGCAGTTCTTC. The chain links TRBV28 to TRBJ2-1; 14 positions agree with TRBD2. The CDR3 has 15 amino acids. Unmatched junction bases numbered 4, after V lost 5 bases and J lost 7 bases. CDR1 and CDR2 from the germline V gene are MDHEN and SYDVKM. The full variable domain, rest sourced from reference TRBV28 and TRBJ2-1, is DVKVTQSSRYLVKRTGEKVFLECVQDMDHENMFWYRQDPGLGLRLIYFSYDVKMKEKGDIPEGYSVSREKKERFSLILESASTNQTSMYLCASSIGTSGRNEQFFGPGTRLTVL.